One sample yielded the 10 T cell receptor beta chains listed below, sequenced in a study of cytomegalovirus exposure and HLA in healthy donors. PCR was performed using 60 Vbeta and 13 Jbeta primers. The assay was immunoSEQ multiplex PCR, and TCRdb's table has in-frame clones only and misses some. Of 85,000 to 130,000 clones in the sample, around 80% were seen once. The sequenced sample consisted of PBMCs. These receptors originate from a woman between 50 and 59 years old in good health and CMV-seropositive.

V is TRBV7-3 and J is TRBJ1-1; D is undetermined. Germline V gene sequence: CDR1 SGHTA, CDR2 FQGTGA. The CDR3 length is 14 residues. V shed 0 bases and J shed 5 bases, with 10 bases lying between them. This CDR3 reads CASSLTPGATEAFF. The CDR3 nucleotides read TGTGCCAGCAGCTTAACCCCGGGAGCGACTGAAGCTTTCTTT. The entire variable domain, with the rest obtained from reference TRBV7-3 and TRBJ1-1, is as follows: GAGVSQTPSNKVTEKGKYVELRCDPISGHTALYWYRQSLGQGPEFLIYFQGTGAADDSGLPNDRFFAVRPEGSVSTLKIQRTERGDSAVYLCASSLTPGATEAFFGQGTRLTVV.

The table lists this clone with many counts. V is TRBV4-1 and J is TRBJ2-5, with 10 bases that match TRBD2. From germline, CDR1 is MGHRA and CDR2 YSYEKL. CDR3 length: 17 residues. V lost 2 bases and J lost 5; bases outside the gene matches: 11. The CDR3 loop reads CASSQWPSGGAGETQYF. DNA for the CDR3: TGCGCCAGCAGCCAATGGCCCAGCGGGGGGGCCGGGGAGACCCAGTACTTC.

For the CDR3, the DNA is TGTGCCAGCAGGCGGACAGGGATCTTAACCGGGGAGCTGTTTTTT. This sequence encodes CASRRTGILTGELFF. This rearrangement joins TRBV27 to TRBJ2-2; TRBD1 matches at 8 bases. J lost 5 bases, V lost 6 bases, and 8 bases had no gene match. CDR3 length: 15 amino acids. The germline V gene has CDR1 MNHEY and CDR2 SMNVEV (reference sequence).

The chain recombines TRBV5-5 with TRBJ1-2; TRBD1 is a possible D gene (5 bases). This CDR3 has 15 amino acids. Germline V CDR1 and CDR2: SGHKS, YYEKEE (reference sequence). V was trimmed by 2 bases and J by 4 bases, leaving 15 bases between them. The chain's CDR3 is CASSLSLPGGYGYTF. CDR3 coding DNA: TGTGCCAGCAGCTTATCCCTCCCCGGGGGCTATGGCTACACCTTC.

The V and J genes are TRBV5-1 and TRBJ1-1, with D perhaps matching TRBD1 (6 bases). V was clipped by 4 bases and J by 1 base, with 17 bases between them. Per germline, CDR1 SGHRS and CDR2 YFSETQ. This CDR3 is built from 16 residues. The CDR3 is CASSTSYRDGNTEAFF. As DNA, the CDR3 is TGCGCCAGCAGCACCTCCTACAGGGATGGGAACACTGAAGCTTTCTTT.

This chain's CDR3 is CASSLGSRGSTDTQYF. The CDR3 DNA is TGTGCCAGCAGCTTGGGGTCAAGGGGGAGCACAGATACGCAGTATTTT. This chain links TRBV5-6 with TRBJ2-3; tentative D call: TRBD1 (6 bases). The CDR3 covers 16 residues. V was cut by 0 bases and J by 0 bases, with 11 bases left in between. Germline V CDR1 and CDR2: SGHDT, YYEEEE.

For this clone: The germline gene is not matched at one end of the junction; a read error may be the cause. The V and J genes are TRBV6-5 and TRBJ2-1, with D perhaps given as TRBD1 or TRBD2 (5 bases each). CDR1 and CDR2 (germline): MNHEY, SVGAGI. This CDR3 has 15 amino acids. Here the CDR3 DNA reads TGTGCCAGCCGTTACTCGGGGCAGGGCTACAATGAGCAGTTCTTC. The encoded protein is CASRYSGQGYNEQFF.

This chain joins TRBV7-6 and TRBJ2-1, with TRBD2 matching over 11 bases. The CDR3 has 15 residues. V shed 5 bases, J shed 5 bases, and the junction held 5 bases outside the gene matches. Germline V gives CDR1 SGHVS, CDR2 FNYEAQ. CDR3 amino acids: CASSPYSGGDNEQFF. DNA of the CDR3: TGTGCCAGCAGCCCCTATAGCGGGGGGGACAATGAGCAGTTCTTC.

The chain employs TRBV7-9 and TRBJ1-2, with unresolved D. Germline assignment: CDR1 SEHNR and CDR2 FQNEAQ (reference sequence). The CDR3 is made up of 11 amino acids. Trimming cost V 2 bases and J 9 bases, with 7 bases left between them. The CDR3 nucleotides read TGTGCCAGCAGCTTAAGAGGGCGCTACACCTTC. Protein: CASSLRGRYTF.

This chain links TRBV5-5 with TRBJ1-6, with 7 bases aligning to TRBD1. CDR1 and CDR2 from the germline V gene are SGHKS and YYEKEE (reference sequence). The CDR3 consists of 16 residues. J gave up 7 bases and V 2 bases, and 9 bases lay outside the gene matches. The CDR3 region is CASSFALTGLNSPLHF. DNA of the CDR3: TGTGCCAGCAGCTTTGCCCTGACAGGGTTAAATTCACCCCTCCACTTT.